Shown below are 27 T cell receptor beta chains from a single sample sequenced in a study of shared clonotypes between healthy human individuals. The repertoire was sequenced with immunoSEQ multiplex PCR; TCRdb's copy has only in-frame clones and lacks some. The profile shows roughly 2.5 million clones, about 92% of them singletons. Material for sequencing was naive CD4+ T cells sorted from blood. Subset indicated: CD45RA+ positively selected. The source is a man aged 18 to 30 in good health.

The rearrangement joins TRBV30 to TRBJ2-7; no clear D gene. V was cut by 3 bases and J by 7 bases, with 10 bases left in between. The germline gives CDR1 GTSNPN, CDR2 SVGIG (reference sequence). This CDR3 spans 11 amino acids. The CDR3 protein is CAWSTGVEQYF. The CDR3 DNA reads TGTGCCTGGAGCACTGGGGTAGAGCAGTACTTC. The full variable domain, rest sourced from reference TRBV30 and TRBJ2-7, is SQTIHQWPATLVQPVGSPLSLECTVEGTSNPNLYWYRQAAGRGLQLLFYSVGIGQISSEVPQNLSASRPQDRQFILSSKKLLLSDSGFYLCAWSTGVEQYFGPGTRLTVT.

The chain links TRBV5-1 to TRBJ1-2; possibly TRBD1 for D (5 bases). V was cut by 0 bases and J by 0 bases, with 12 bases left in between. CDR1 is SGHRS, CDR2 YFSETQ, per germline. CDR3 length: 16 residues. The CDR3 DNA sequence: TGCGCCAGCAGCTTGGAACCAGGGCCGGCTAACTATGGCTACACCTTC. Amino acid sequence: CASSLEPGPANYGYTF.

A word on this clone: Other nucleotide sequences in the sample specify the same CDR3. The chain combines TRBV7-9 with TRBJ2-3; D remains unclear. There are 13 residues in the CDR3. The V gene's germline CDR1 is SEHNR and CDR2 FQNEAQ (reference sequence). V was cut by 3 bases and J by 0 bases, with 4 bases left in between. The CDR3 bases are TGTGCCAGCAGCTTCGGTAGCACAGATACGCAGTATTTT. This translates into CASSFGSTDTQYF.

Turning to this clone: Other DNA sequences in the same sample also yield this CDR3. The V and J genes are TRBV20-1 and TRBJ1-1; D unclear. The length of the CDR3 is 11 residues. V was pared by 6 bases and J by 0 bases, with 5 bases between. Germline CDR1 reads DFQATT; CDR2 reads SNEGSKA (reference sequence). The CDR3 nucleotides are TGCAGTGCCCCGATGAACACTGAAGCTTTCTTT. It yields the protein CSAPMNTEAFF.

V usage is TRBV6-5 and J usage is TRBJ2-7; no clear D gene. From germline, CDR1 is MNHEY and CDR2 SVGAGI. This CDR3 has 16 amino acids. Between the trimmed V and J ends, which lost 2 bases and 4 bases, there was a span of 18 bases. The CDR3 region is CASSYRSLIMGYEQYF. CDR3 nucleotides: TGTGCCAGCAGTTACCGCTCTCTCATAATGGGGTACGAGCAGTACTTC.

The chain has TRBV15 and TRBJ2-7; weak D call: TRBD1 (5 bases). This CDR3 is 16 amino acids long. Trimming shortened V by 0 bases and J by 0 bases, and 12 bases separated the two germline ends. The germline V gene has CDR1 LNHNV and CDR2 YYDKDF (reference sequence). The CDR3 loop reads CATSRERDRASYEQYF. CDR3 in DNA: TGTGCCACCAGCAGAGAGAGAGACAGAGCCTCCTACGAGCAGTACTTC.

A word on this clone: The sample holds other DNA sequences that translate to the same CDR3. The rearrangement links TRBV5-4 to TRBJ2-5; TRBD2 is a possible D gene (6 bases). Germline V lookup: CDR1 SGHNT, CDR2 YYREEE (reference sequence). There are 14 residues in the CDR3. Trimming pared 0 bases from V and 5 bases from J, leaving 11 bases between. The CDR3 spells CASSLDGLAETQYF. In DNA form, the CDR3 reads TGTGCCAGCAGCTTGGATGGGCTAGCGGAGACCCAGTACTTC.

The V and J genes are TRBV15 and TRBJ2-5, with D maybe TRBD1 (6 bases). The CDR3 length is 16 residues. In germline, CDR1 is LNHNV, CDR2 YYDKDF (reference sequence). The ends were cut back, 4 bases at V and 4 bases at J, with 19 bases in the middle. The CDR3 protein is CATSKNQGLGLETQYF. The CDR3 bases are TGTGCCACCAGCAAAAACCAGGGGCTGGGCTTAGAGACCCAGTACTTC.

This clone was picked up one time. The chain has TRBV6-5 and TRBJ1-2; maybe TRBD1 (5 bases). Germline lookup yields CDR1 MNHEY and CDR2 SVGAGI. Trimming took 5 bases from V and 8 from J, leaving 18 bases between them. There are 14 residues in the CDR3. The CDR3 DNA sequence: TGTGCCAGCAGTGGGGCTTCGTTGGGGAGCGGCTACACCTTC. This gives the protein CASSGASLGSGYTF.

V and J are TRBV6-4 and TRBJ2-5, with 9 bases that match TRBD2. The CDR3 consists of 17 residues. The V gene end was trimmed by 3 bases and the J gene end by 2 bases; junction bases not matched to a gene: 10. Germline loops: CDR1 MRHNA, CDR2 SNTAGT. DNA for the CDR3: TGTGCCAGCAGTGAAGAATGGCTAGCGGGAATTCAAGAGACCCAGTACTTC. Protein product: CASSEEWLAGIQETQYF.

V usage is TRBV15 and J usage is TRBJ1-6, with 8 bases that match TRBD1. This CDR3 has 15 residues. V lost 3 bases and J lost 6; bases outside the gene matches: 4. CDR1 is LNHNV and CDR2 is YYDKDF in the germline V gene (reference sequence). The CDR3, as DNA: TGTGCCACCAGCAGGGTGGACAGGGCTAATTCACCCCTCCACTTT. Translation gives CATSRVDRANSPLHF.

The rearrangement links TRBV5-1 to TRBJ1-1; 7 nucleotides align to TRBD1. There are 15 residues in the CDR3. The J segment lost 1 base and the V segment lost 4 bases, leaving 7 bases of the junction unmatched. CDR1 is SGHRS, CDR2 YFSETQ, per germline. DNA of the CDR3: TGCGCCAGCAGCCTGGGGGCAGGGGGGAACACTGAAGCTTTCTTT. It encodes CASSLGAGGNTEAFF.

The chain couples TRBV18 to TRBJ2-1, with TRBD1 matching over 10 bases. Losses at the gene ends were 0 bases for V and 9 bases for J; bases not matched to a gene: 8. The germline V gene encodes CDR1 KGHSH and CDR2 LQKENI. CDR3 length: 16 residues. Written as DNA, the CDR3 is TGTGCCAGCTCACCACCGGGGGACAGGGGTACAGGTGAGCAGTTCTTC. It is translated as CASSPPGDRGTGEQFF.

In nucleotides, the CDR3 is TGTGCCTCGGCCGGGACTAAGAGATACGAGCAGTACTTC. This encodes CASAGTKRYEQYF. V gene TRBV30 combines with J gene TRBJ2-7; 7 bases are a match to TRBD2. Germline V gene data show CDR1 as GTSNPN and CDR2 as SVGIG (reference sequence). Unmatched junction bases numbered 10, after V lost 7 bases and J lost 4 bases. The CDR3 runs 13 residues.

The rearrangement uses TRBV4-1 and TRBJ1-2, with 7 nucleotides matching TRBD1. The CDR3 loop spans 16 amino acids. V trimming: 0 bases; J trimming: 2 bases; junction bases outside the gene matches: 6. Germline V gene sequence: CDR1 MGHRA, CDR2 YSYEKL. The CDR3 here is CASSQDPKTGNYGYTF. CDR3 DNA: TGCGCCAGCAGCCAAGACCCCAAGACAGGGAACTATGGCTACACCTTC.

The V call is TRBV6-1, the J call TRBJ1-5; perhaps TRBD1 as D (6 bases). Germline CDR1 MNHNS, CDR2 SASEGT. V dropped 1 base and J dropped 6 bases, with 13 bases sitting between them. This CDR3 has 15 residues. The CDR3 region is CASSEDTGKLQPQHF. In DNA form, the CDR3 reads TGTGCCAGCAGTGAAGACACAGGGAAACTTCAGCCCCAGCATTTT.

CDR3 coding DNA: TGTGCCAGCAGTAAGGACACTATTATCGGTACGCAGTATTTT. Translated: CASSKDTIIGTQYF. V gene TRBV7-2 combines with J gene TRBJ2-3; tentative D call: TRBD1 (5 bases). Between the trimmed V and J ends, which lost 6 bases and 8 bases, there was a span of 18 bases. Per germline, CDR1 SGHTA and CDR2 FQGNSA. The CDR3 contains 14 residues. The full variable domain, completed using reference TRBV7-2 and TRBJ2-3, is GAGVSQSPSNKVTEKGKDVELRCDPISGHTALYWYRQSLGQGLEFLIYFQGNSAPDKSGLPSDRFSAERTGGSVSTLTIQRTQQEDSAVYLCASSKDTIIGTQYFGPGTRLTVL.

The chain couples TRBV6-1 to TRBJ1-1; 7 bases agree with TRBD1. The J segment lost 1 base and the V segment lost 8 bases, leaving 4 bases of the junction unmatched. CDR1 and CDR2 from the germline V gene are MNHNS and SASEGT. The length of the CDR3 is 13 residues. The CDR3 sequence: CASRDRPNTEAFF. The CDR3 region has the DNA TGTGCCAGCCGGGACAGACCGAACACTGAAGCTTTCTTT.

The chain combines TRBV6-5 with TRBJ2-1; tentative D call: TRBD2 (5 bases). This CDR3 is 14 amino acids long. Germline V gene data show CDR1 as MNHEY and CDR2 as SVGAGI. The ends were cut back, 0 bases at V and 3 bases at J, with 6 bases in the middle. The CDR3 DNA reads as TGTGCCAGCAGTTACTCGGGAGACTACAATGAGCAGTTCTTC. It encodes CASSYSGDYNEQFF.

On this clone itself: An end of the junction does not agree with germline; a read error may underlie this. This CDR3 is CASSEAPGQHCSF. The CDR3 DNA follows: TGTGCCAGCAGTGAAGCCCCGGGACAGCACTGCTCCTTT. The genes are TRBV2 and TRBJ2-3, with TRBD1 matching over 7 bases. Germline V gene sequence: CDR1 SNHLY, CDR2 FYNNEI. The CDR3 covers 13 residues.

This chain links TRBV9 with TRBJ2-1, with a possible D match to TRBD2 (6 bases). In germline, CDR1 is SGDLS, CDR2 YYNGEE. Trimming shortened V by 0 bases and J by 9 bases, and 28 bases separated the two germline ends. The CDR3 has 19 residues. CDR3 sequence (DNA): TGTGCCAGCAGCGTAGTCCCAGGGACCTCGAGCGGAGGGGCTGGTGAGCAGTTCTTC. Residues: CASSVVPGTSSGGAGEQFF.

This clone was recorded only once. The V gene is TRBV9, the J gene TRBJ2-2; TRBD2 matches at 7 bases. This CDR3 spans 17 amino acids. Germline loops: CDR1 SGDLS, CDR2 YYNGEE. The ends lost 2 bases at V and 1 base at J; junction bases unmatched: 8. CDR3 sequence: CASSVPPGLQNTGELFF. In nucleotides, the CDR3 is TGTGCCAGCAGCGTCCCTCCGGGACTACAGAACACCGGGGAGCTGTTTTTT.

J is TRBJ2-2 and V is TRBV18; D gene unclear. The CDR3 extends over 16 amino acids. V was clipped by 2 bases and J by 3 bases, with 13 bases between them. Germline V CDR1 and CDR2: KGHSH, LQKENI. The CDR3 DNA reads as TGTGCCAGCTCACCAAGGAGCGAGGTCGACACCGGGGAGCTGTTTTTT. Its translation is CASSPRSEVDTGELFF.

This chain uses TRBV4-3 with TRBJ2-5, with 7 bases identical to TRBD2. The V gene's germline CDR1 is LGHNA and CDR2 YSLEER. The CDR3 extends over 17 amino acids. After removal of 0 bases from V and 6 bases from J, the junction contained 13 bases not matched to a gene. As DNA, the CDR3 is TGCGCCAGCAGCCAAGATCAGGAGCGGGGATTCAGGAAGACCCAGTACTTC. Protein sequence: CASSQDQERGFRKTQYF.

This rearrangement joins TRBV21-1 to TRBJ2-3; TRBD1 reflects the table's D call only, with no check against the DNA. TRBV21-1 is a pseudogene locus. CDR3 length equals 18 residues. DNA for the CDR3: TGTGCCAGCAGCAAACTCCGCCGGGACAGACCGTACACAGATACGCAGTATTTT. Translated: CASSKLRRDRPYTDTQYF.

The chain couples TRBV7-2 to TRBJ1-2, with D tentatively TRBD1 (5 bases). Trimming took off 3 bases at V and 4 bases at J, with 9 bases between the two ends. The germline V gene encodes CDR1 SGHTA and CDR2 FQGNSA. CDR3 length equals 13 residues. The CDR3 loop reads CASSLTGTYGYTF. The CDR3 DNA follows: TGTGCCAGCAGCTTGACGGGGACCTATGGCTACACCTTC.

A note on this clone: The identical CDR3 is also encoded by other nucleotide sequences in the sample. V gene TRBV12-5 combines with J gene TRBJ2-3; D not certain. V dropped 5 bases and J dropped 3 bases, with 3 bases sitting between them. CDR1 is LGHNT and CDR2 is FRNRAP in the germline V gene. This CDR3 has 11 amino acids. The CDR3 spells CASGQTDTQYF. DNA of the CDR3: TGTGCTAGTGGTCAAACAGATACGCAGTATTTT.